This note documents a single TCR beta chain sequence. This clonotype was observed many times. Its cognate antigen has yet to be identified. Base qualities are not at hand, and no much larger clone is one base apart. The data were obtained in a study of neurological immune-mediated disorders (dated by TCRdb to between 2017 and 2020). As for the study more broadly: The study compared peripheral blood TCR-beta repertoires of HTLV-I-associated myelopathy (HAM/TSP) patients, multiple sclerosis patients and healthy controls using UMI-based sequencing. The roughly 100 TCR-beta libraries included longitudinal samples, technical triplicates and paired sorted CD4+ and CD8+ T-cell subsets alongside PBMC samples. The cohort was made up of 65 to 75 subjects, consisting of some 14 HAM/TSP patients, around 35 multiple sclerosis patients and around 20 healthy controls.

cDNA was synthesized by template-switch 5'RACE using a primer with a 10-nucleotide random unique molecular identifier that tagged each TCR transcript. Over 170 million TCR-beta sequences, covering 15-18 subjects, were produced in each sequencing run. The RNeasy kit was used to extract total RNA. The KAPA Real-time Library Amplification kit was used to amplify TCR-beta VDJ regions with primers targeting the TCR constant region and the 5'RACE anchor. A first PCR added sample indexes and Illumina adaptors, and a second PCR then raised library yield. After Ampure bead purification, the roughly 650 bp TCR product was size-selected on a 2% E-gel SizeSelection system. Before pooling, libraries had their quality checked on a Bioanalyzer, their concentration measured with Qubit, and their quantity determined with the Kapa Library Quantification kit. An Illumina HiSeq 2500 was used to sequence the libraries paired-end at 2 x 150 bp. To increase sequence diversity, roughly 24-32% phiX was spiked into each library pool. In the paper's pipeline: Quality-filtered reads were processed with the UMI-based MiGEC pipeline, and over 75% of raw TCR sequences were removed by the MiGEC pipeline during error correction. IMGT germline references were used for aligning VDJ genes, and each clonotype was defined as a unique CDR3 amino acid sequence together with its V-J genes. VDJtools evaluated clonal expansion, Shannon diversity and CDR3 relatedness (CalcPairwiseDistances, ClusterSamples); CLCbio workbench built phylogenetic trees. Clones with at least 8 unique UMIs were defined as expanded, with this threshold being based on coefficient-of-variation modelling across technical triplicates. In TCRdb, the public reads were trimmed at Q25 with fastp and aligned with MiXCR, with productive beta chains retained. Rows are unified per CDR3 protein, each entry keeping the most common DNA and genes. The V and J calls and clone size are TCRdb's, not the authors'. The sample includes about 77,000 distinct CDR3 sequences, with approximately 10% observed a single time. The ten largest clonotypes hold approximately 1.5% of the sample.

Overall study outcomes, separate from this receptor: TCR clonal expansion was highest in HAM/TSP patients and lowest in MS patients, with MS patients falling below even healthy controls. Expanded clones from different subjects shared no identical CDR3 amino acid sequences, which suggests that TCR-beta repertoires were private in all groups.

A distance of 8 bases separates the germline ends of V and J, which lose 0 bases and 5 bases respectively. The germline V gene specifies SGHRS as CDR1 and YFSETQ as CDR2. Taken from cysteine to phenylalanine, the CDR3 has 13 residues. The read is trimmed to its CDR3 DNA, 39 bases read in frame from base 1. The healthy controls were volunteers from a blood bank in Maryland, USA. Libraries from unsorted PBMCs were made from 2 million PBMCs kept in RNAlater at -80 degrees C until RNA extraction. Peripheral blood underwent Ficoll-Hypaque density gradient centrifugation to isolate PBMCs, which were then cryopreserved in liquid nitrogen.

The sequencing sample was made of PBMCs. The V and J segments used are TRBV5-1 and TRBJ1-2; the D gene identity is not certain. The source of this sequence is a man aged 50 to 60 in good health. Here the CDR3 is given as CASSLASEYGYTF. The DNA sequence is as follows: TGCGCCAGCAGCTTGGCCTCGGAGTATGGCTACACCTTC.